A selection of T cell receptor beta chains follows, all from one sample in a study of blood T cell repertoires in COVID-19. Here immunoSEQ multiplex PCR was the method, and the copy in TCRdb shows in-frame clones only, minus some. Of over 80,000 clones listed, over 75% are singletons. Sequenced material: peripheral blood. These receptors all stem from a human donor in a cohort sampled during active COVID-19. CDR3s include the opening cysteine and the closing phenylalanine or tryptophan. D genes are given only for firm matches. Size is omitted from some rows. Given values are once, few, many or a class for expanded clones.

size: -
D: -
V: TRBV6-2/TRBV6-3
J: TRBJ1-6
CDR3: CASSYGRVGHSNSPLHF
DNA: TGTGCCAGCAGTTACGGCAGGGTCGGCCATTCAAATTCACCCCTCCACTTT

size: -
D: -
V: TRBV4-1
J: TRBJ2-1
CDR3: CASSPQVGTGHNEQFF
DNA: TGCGCCAGCAGCCCCCAGGTCGGGACTGGGCACAATGAGCAGTTCTTC

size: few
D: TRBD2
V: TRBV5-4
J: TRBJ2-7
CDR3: CASSLGAGGGNYEQYF
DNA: TGTGCCAGCAGCTTGGGTGCTGGCGGGGGAAACTACGAGCAGTACTTC

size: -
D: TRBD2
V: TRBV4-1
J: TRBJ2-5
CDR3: CASSPGLAAWGEETQYF
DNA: TGCGCCAGCAGCCCGGGACTAGCGGCATGGGGGGAAGAGACCCAGTACTTC

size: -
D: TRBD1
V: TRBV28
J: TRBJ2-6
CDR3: CASSWDRGVDGANVLTF
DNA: TGTGCCAGCAGTTGGGACAGAGGGGTGGATGGGGCCAACGTCCTGACTTTC

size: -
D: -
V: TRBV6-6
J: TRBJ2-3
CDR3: CASSYSGENTDTQYF
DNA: TGTGCCAGCAGTTACTCGGGAGAGAACACAGATACGCAGTATTTT

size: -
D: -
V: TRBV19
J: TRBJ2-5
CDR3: CASSIPGEDETQYF
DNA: TGTGCCAGTAGTATACCGGGGGAAGACGAGACCCAGTACTTC

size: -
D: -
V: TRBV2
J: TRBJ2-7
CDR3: CASSEALTSSYEQYF
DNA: TGTGCCAGCAGTGAAGCGCTTACGAGTTCCTACGAGCAGTACTTC

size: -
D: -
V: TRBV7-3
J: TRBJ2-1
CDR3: CASSLNHRDSNEQFF
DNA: TGTGCCAGCAGCTTAAATCATCGGGATAGCAATGAGCAGTTCTTC

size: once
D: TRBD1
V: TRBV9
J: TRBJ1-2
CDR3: CASSVAGGGYTF
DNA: TGTGCCAGCAGCGTAGCAGGGGGTGGCTACACCTTC

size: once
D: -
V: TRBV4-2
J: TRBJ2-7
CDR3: CASSQYSAGYSYEQYF
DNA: TGTGCCAGCAGCCAATATAGTGCAGGGTACTCCTACGAGCAGTACTTC

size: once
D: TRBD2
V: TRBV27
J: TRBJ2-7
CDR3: CASMETGTSGDGQYF
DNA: TGTGCCAGCATGGAAACCGGGACTAGCGGTGATGGGCAGTACTTC

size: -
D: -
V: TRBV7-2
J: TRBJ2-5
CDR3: CASSPRWGVQETQYF
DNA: TGTGCCAGCAGCCCACGGTGGGGGGTCCAAGAGACCCAGTACTTC

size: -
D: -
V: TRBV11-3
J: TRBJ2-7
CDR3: CASSLGTGIYEQYF
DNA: TGTGCCAGCAGCTTAGGGACTGGGATCTACGAGCAGTACTTC

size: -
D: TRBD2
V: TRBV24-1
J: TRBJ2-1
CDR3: CATSDPSASGSAGNEQFF
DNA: TGTGCCACCAGTGACCCCTCCGCTAGCGGGAGTGCGGGCAATGAGCAGTTCTTC

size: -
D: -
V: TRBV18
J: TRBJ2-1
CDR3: CASSLEITQGSSYNEQFF
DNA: TGTGCCAGCTCGCTTGAAATAACGCAGGGCAGCTCCTACAATGAGCAGTTCTTC

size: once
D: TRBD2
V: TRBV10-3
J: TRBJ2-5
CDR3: CAISGSGSETQYF
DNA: TGTGCCATCAGTGGTAGCGGGAGTGAGACCCAGTACTTC

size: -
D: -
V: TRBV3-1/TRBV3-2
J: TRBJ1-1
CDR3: CASRFGNTEAFF
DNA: TGTGCCAGCCGATTCGGGAACACTGAAGCTTTCTTT

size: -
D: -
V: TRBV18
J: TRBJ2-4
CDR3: CASSPMRDSNIQYF
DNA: TGTGCCAGCTCACCAATGCGGGATAGTAACATTCAGTACTTC

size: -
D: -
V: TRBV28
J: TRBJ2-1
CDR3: CASTPDLSSYNEQFF
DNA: TGTGCCAGCACCCCAGACTTAAGCTCCTACAATGAGCAGTTCTTC

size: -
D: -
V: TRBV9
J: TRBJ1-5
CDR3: CASSPGGSYSNQPQHF
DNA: TGTGCCAGCAGCCCCGGGGGATCCTATAGCAATCAGCCCCAGCATTTT

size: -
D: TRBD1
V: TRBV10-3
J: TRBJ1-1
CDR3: CAISNTGGWLNTEAFF
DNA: TGTGCCATCAGTAATACAGGGGGCTGGCTGAACACTGAAGCTTTCTTT

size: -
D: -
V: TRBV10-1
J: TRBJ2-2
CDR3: CASSEFPNRRVNTGELFF
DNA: TGCGCCAGCAGTGAGTTCCCCAACCGGAGGGTAAACACCGGGGAGCTGTTTTTT

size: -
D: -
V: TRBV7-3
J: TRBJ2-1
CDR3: CASSEVGGPRNEQFF
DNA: TGTGCCAGCAGCGAAGTTGGTGGGCCAAGAAATGAGCAGTTCTTC

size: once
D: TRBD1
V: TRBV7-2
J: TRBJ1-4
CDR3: CASNEVQGADEKLFF
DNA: TGTGCCAGCAACGAGGTACAGGGGGCAGATGAAAAACTGTTTTTT

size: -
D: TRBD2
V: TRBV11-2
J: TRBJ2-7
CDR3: CASSPYGTSGRYEQYF
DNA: TGTGCCAGCAGCCCGTACGGGACTAGCGGGAGGTACGAGCAGTACTTC